The clone carrying this T cell receptor beta chain was observed many times. What it binds is not known. The source of the sample is a study of T cells in Graves' hyperthyroidism and ophthalmopathy. Study observations and caveats: A model of 13 V-J pairs discriminated ophthalmopathy from stable hyperthyroidism. Blood shared most expanded thyroid clonotypes above 0.001.

The CDR3 contains 15 residues. The V end was cut by 7 bases, the J end by 2 bases, with 17 bases between. Germline V gives CDR1 MNHNS, CDR2 SASEGT. TCR beta CDR3 regions were amplified from RNA transcripts. Primed by the HTBI set, a first-round RT-PCR was run on the TCR CDR3. From the multiplex PCR reads, TCRdb called clonotypes with MiXCR, one entry per CDR3 protein. The table lists about 610,000 distinct CDR3 sequences, under 15% of them singletons. The specimen was blood. The clonotype comes from a woman aged 40 to 55 with Graves' ophthalmopathy. The rearrangement links TRBV6-1 to TRBJ1-2; TRBD1 might be the D (6 bases). The CDR3 here is CASIVFLGANYGYTF. In DNA form, the CDR3 reads TGTGCCAGCATTGTTTTTCTGGGGGCCAACTATGGCTACACCTTC.